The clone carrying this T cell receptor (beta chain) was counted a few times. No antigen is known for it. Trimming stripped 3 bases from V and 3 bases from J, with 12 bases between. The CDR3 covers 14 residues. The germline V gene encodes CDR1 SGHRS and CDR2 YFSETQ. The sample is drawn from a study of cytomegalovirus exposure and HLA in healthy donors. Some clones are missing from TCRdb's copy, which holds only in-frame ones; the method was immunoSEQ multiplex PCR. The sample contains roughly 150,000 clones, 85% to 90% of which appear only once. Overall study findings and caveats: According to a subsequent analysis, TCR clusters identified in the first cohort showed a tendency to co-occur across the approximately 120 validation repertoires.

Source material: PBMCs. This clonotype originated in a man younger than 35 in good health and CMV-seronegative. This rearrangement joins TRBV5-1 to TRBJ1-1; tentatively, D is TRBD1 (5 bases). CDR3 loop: CASSWGTGDTEAFF. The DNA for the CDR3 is TGCGCCAGCAGCTGGGGGACGGGGGACACTGAAGCTTTCTTT.